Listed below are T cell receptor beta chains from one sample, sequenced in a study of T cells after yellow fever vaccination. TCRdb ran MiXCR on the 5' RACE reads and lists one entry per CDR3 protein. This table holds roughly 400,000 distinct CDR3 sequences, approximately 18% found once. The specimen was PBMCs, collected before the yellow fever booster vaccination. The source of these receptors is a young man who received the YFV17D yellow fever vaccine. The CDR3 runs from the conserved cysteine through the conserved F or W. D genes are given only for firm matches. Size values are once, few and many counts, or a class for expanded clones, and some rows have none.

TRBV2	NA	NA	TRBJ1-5	CASSDRGVGQPQHF	TGTGCCAGCAGCGATCGGGGAGTAGGGCAGCCCCAGCATTTT
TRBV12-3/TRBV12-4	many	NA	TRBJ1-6	CASTLQGSKRSPLHF	TGTGCCAGCACCTTACAGGGTAGTAAACGATCACCCCTCCACTTT
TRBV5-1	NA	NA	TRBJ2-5	CASSLVGSGTTGETQYF	TGCGCCAGCAGCTTGGTTGGTAGCGGAACCACGGGGGAGACCCAGTACTTC
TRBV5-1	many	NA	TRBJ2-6	CASNPISGANVLTF	TGCGCCAGCAACCCGATCTCTGGGGCCAACGTCCTGACTTTC
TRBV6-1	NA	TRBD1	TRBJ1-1	CASRTAQGDREAFF	TGTGCCAGCAGGACCGCTCAGGGGGATCGGGAAGCTTTCTTT
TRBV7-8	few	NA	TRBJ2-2	CASNLARGDTGELFF	TGTGCCAGCAACTTAGCCAGGGGGGACACCGGGGAGCTGTTTTTT
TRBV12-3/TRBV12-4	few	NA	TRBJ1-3	CASNHWSSGNTIYF	TGTGCCAGCAATCACTGGAGCTCTGGAAACACCATATATTTT
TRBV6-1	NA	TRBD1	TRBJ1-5	CASSAWTGSNQPQHF	TGTGCCAGCAGTGCCTGGACAGGGAGCAATCAGCCCCAGCATTTT
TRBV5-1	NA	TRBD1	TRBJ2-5	CASSLVGTDKTQYF	TGCGCCAGCAGCTTGGTGGGGACAGATAAGACCCAGTACTTC
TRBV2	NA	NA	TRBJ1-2	CASSDRENYGYTF	TGTGCCAGCAGTGATCGGGAGAACTATGGCTACACCTTC
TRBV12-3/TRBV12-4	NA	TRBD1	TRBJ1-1	CASSLLWDRERAEAFF	TGTGCCAGCAGTTTGCTTTGGGACAGGGAAAGGGCTGAAGCTTTCTTT
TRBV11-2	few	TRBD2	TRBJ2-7	CASRQPGLAGGNEQYF	TGTGCCAGCAGACAGCCGGGACTAGCGGGGGGAAACGAGCAGTACTTC
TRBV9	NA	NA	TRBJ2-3	CASAPGSGGLTDTQYF	TGTGCCAGCGCCCCGGGGTCGGGGGGCCTCACAGATACGCAGTATTTT
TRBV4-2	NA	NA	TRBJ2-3	CASSQEGGGTSTDTQYF	TGTGCCAGCAGCCAAGAAGGTGGGGGGACTAGCACAGATACGCAGTATTTT
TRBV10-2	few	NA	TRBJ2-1	CASSESGLTKYNEQFF	TGCGCCAGCAGTGAGTCGGGACTGACGAAATACAATGAGCAGTTCTTC
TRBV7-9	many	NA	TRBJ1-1	CASSFKSGNTEAFF	TGTGCCAGCAGCTTTAAATCCGGGAACACTGAAGCTTTCTTT
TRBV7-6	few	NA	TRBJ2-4	CASSLAGGRDIQYF	TGTGCCAGCAGCTTAGCGGGGGGGCGGGACATTCAGTACTTC
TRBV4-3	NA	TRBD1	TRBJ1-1	CASSQGEGAVGTEAFF	TGCGCCAGCAGCCAAGGGGAGGGGGCTGTCGGCACTGAAGCTTTCTTT
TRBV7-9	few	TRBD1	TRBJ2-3	CASSLRDRGQGTDTQYF	TGTGCCAGCAGCTTACGGGACAGGGGGCAGGGCACAGATACGCAGTATTTT
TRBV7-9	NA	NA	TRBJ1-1	CASSLDPGNTEAFF	TGTGCCAGCAGCTTAGACCCAGGGAACACTGAAGCTTTCTTT
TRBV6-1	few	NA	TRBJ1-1	CASTGRVEAFF	TGTGCCAGCACCGGCCGGGTTGAAGCTTTCTTT
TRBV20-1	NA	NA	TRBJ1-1	CSAPLGSGVATEAFF	TGCAGTGCTCCACTCGGCAGCGGGGTAGCCACTGAAGCTTTCTTT
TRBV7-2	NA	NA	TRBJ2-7	CASTRGAERNEQYF	TGTGCCAGTACACGTGGGGCAGAAAGAAACGAGCAGTACTTC
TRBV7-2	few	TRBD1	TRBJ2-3	CASKGQMTDTQYF	TGTGCCAGCAAGGGACAGATGACAGATACGCAGTATTTT
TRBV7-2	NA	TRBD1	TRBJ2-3	CASSDGTVNTQYF	TGTGCCAGCAGTGACGGGACAGTGAATACGCAGTATTTT
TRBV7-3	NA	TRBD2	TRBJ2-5	CASSLTLSSGGSDRVCETQYF	TGTGCCAGCAGCTTAACGTTGTCTAGCGGGGGGTCCGACCGTGTTTGTGAGACCCAGTACTTC
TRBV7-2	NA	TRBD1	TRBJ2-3	CASSLGQGRRGDTQYF	TGTGCCAGCAGCCTGGGACAGGGTAGACGTGGAGATACGCAGTATTTT
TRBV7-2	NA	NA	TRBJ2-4	CASSFHPRDRVRNIQYF	TGTGCCAGCAGCTTTCACCCCCGGGACCGGGTGAGGAACATTCAGTACTTC
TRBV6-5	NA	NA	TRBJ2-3	CASSWGGPVDTQYF	TGTGCCAGCAGTTGGGGGGGGCCTGTGGATACGCAGTATTTT
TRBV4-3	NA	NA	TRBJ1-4	CASSQDWTAMTEKLFF	TGCGCCAGCAGCCAAGATTGGACGGCCATGACCGAAAAACTGTTTTTT
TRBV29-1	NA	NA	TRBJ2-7	CSAKGNSEQYF	TGCAGCGCGAAAGGGAACAGCGAGCAGTACTTC